This T cell receptor (beta chain) was obtained from a study of T cells in Graves' hyperthyroidism and ophthalmopathy. In its sample, this clonotype was seen many times. The antigen is undetermined. The study's findings and limits: Within blood appeared most thyroid clonotypes that had expanded above 0.001. Model predictions of ophthalmopathy came a median about six months before onset.

The CDR3 spans 15 residues. The V segment lost 4 bases and the J segment 2 bases; nucleotides outside the gene matches: 8. Germline V gene sequence: CDR1 SGHRS, CDR2 YFSETQ. Researchers amplified the TCR beta CDR3 regions from RNA transcripts. First-round RT-PCR of the TCR CDR3 relied on the HTBI primer set. MiXCR was run by TCRdb on the multiplex PCR reads, yielding one entry per CDR3 protein. Of 470,000 or so distinct CDR3 sequences in the sample, less than 25% were seen once. The PBMCs had their origin in 10 ml of fresh peripheral blood. The genes are TRBV5-1 and TRBJ2-7, with 8 bases matching TRBD1. The sequence was collected from a young man with Graves' hyperthyroidism. Sequenced sample: blood. The CDR3 loop is CASSPISTGAYEQYF. CDR3 bases: TGCGCCAGCAGCCCTATCTCGACAGGGGCCTACGAGCAGTACTTC.